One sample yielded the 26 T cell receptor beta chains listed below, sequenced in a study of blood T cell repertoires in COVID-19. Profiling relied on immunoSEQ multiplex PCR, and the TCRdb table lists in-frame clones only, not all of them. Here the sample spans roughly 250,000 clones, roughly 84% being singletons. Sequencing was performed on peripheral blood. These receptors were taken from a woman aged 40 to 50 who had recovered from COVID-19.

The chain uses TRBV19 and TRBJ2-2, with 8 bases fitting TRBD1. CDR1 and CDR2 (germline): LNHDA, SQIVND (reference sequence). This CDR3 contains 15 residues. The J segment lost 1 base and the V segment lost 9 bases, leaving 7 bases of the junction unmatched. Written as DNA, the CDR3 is TGTGCCAGCAGAGACGGGACAGGGAACACCGGGGAGCTGTTTTTT. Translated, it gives CASRDGTGNTGELFF.

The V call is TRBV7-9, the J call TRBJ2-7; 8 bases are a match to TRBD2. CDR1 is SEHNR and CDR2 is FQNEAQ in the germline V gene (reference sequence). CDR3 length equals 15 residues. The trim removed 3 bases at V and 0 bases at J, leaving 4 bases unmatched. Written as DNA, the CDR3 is TGTGCCAGCAGCTTCGGGGGGGCCGGCTCCTACGAGCAGTACTTC. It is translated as CASSFGGAGSYEQYF.

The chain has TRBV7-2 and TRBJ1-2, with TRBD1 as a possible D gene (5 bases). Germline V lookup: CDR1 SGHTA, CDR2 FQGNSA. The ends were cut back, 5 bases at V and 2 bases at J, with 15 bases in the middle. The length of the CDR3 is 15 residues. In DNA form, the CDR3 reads TGTGCCAGCAGCGTAGGACACGCAGGAAACTATGGCTACACCTTC. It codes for CASSVGHAGNYGYTF.

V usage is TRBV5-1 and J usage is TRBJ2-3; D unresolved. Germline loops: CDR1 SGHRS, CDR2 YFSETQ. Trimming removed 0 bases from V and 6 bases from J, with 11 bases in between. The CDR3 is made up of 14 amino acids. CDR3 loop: CASSLASSADTQYF. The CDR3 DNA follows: TGCGCCAGCAGCTTGGCCTCGAGCGCTGATACGCAGTATTTT.

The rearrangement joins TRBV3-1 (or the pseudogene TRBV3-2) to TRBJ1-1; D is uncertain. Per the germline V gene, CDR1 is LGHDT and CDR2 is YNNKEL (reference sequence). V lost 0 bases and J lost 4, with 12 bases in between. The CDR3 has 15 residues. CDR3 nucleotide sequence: TGTGCCAGCAGCCAAGATCTCCCGGGGATCACTGAAGCTTTCTTT. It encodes CASSQDLPGITEAFF.

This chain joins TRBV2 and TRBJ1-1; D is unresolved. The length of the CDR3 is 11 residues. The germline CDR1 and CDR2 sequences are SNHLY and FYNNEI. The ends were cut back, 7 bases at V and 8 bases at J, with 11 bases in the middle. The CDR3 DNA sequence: TGTGCCAGCACCTTCTGGCAGGAAGCTTTCTTT. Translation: CASTFWQEAFF.

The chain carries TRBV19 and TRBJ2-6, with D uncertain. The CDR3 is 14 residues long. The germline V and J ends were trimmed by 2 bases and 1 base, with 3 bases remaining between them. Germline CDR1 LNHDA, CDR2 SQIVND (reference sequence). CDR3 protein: CASSILSGANVLTF. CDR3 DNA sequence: TGTGCCAGTAGTATACTTTCTGGGGCCAACGTCCTGACTTTC.

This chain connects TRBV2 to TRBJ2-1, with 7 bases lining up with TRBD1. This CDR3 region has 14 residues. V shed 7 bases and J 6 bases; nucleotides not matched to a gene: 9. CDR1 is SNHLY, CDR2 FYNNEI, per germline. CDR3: CASTQQGKSNEQFF. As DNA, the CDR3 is TGTGCCAGCACGCAACAGGGGAAAAGCAATGAGCAGTTCTTC.

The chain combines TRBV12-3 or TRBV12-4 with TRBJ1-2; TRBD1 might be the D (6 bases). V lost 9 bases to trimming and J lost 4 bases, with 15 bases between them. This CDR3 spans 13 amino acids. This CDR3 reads CASSRDIFYGYTF. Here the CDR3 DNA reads TGTGCCAGTTCCCGGGACATCTTCTATGGCTACACCTTC.

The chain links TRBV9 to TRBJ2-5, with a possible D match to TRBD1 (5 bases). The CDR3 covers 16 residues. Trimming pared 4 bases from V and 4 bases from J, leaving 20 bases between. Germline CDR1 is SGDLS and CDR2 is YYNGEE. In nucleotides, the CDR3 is TGTGCCAGCAGCCCCGCGCAGGGCCGTATAGGAGAGACCCAGTACTTC. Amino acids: CASSPAQGRIGETQYF.

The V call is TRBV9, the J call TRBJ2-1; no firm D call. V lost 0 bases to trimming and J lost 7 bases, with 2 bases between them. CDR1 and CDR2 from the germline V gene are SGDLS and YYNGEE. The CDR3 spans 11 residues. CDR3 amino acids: CASSVANEQFF. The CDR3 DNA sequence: TGTGCCAGCAGCGTAGCAAATGAGCAGTTCTTC.

The CDR3 sequence is CASSYHDISNQPQHF. CDR3 bases: TGTGCCAGCAGTTACCATGACATAAGCAATCAGCCCCAGCATTTT. The chain uses TRBV6-2 or TRBV6-3 and TRBJ1-5; D gene uncertain. Per the germline V gene, CDR1 is MNHEY and CDR2 is SVGEGT. V gave up 2 bases and J gave up 1 base, with 9 bases separating them. CDR3 length: 15 residues.

Written as DNA, the CDR3 is TGTGCCACCAGCAGAGATTGGGTGCCCAGGATCCCTTACAATGAGCAGTTCTTC. Protein: CATSRDWVPRIPYNEQFF. The J gene is TRBJ2-1, the V gene TRBV15; D gene ambiguous. The germline V gene has CDR1 LNHNV and CDR2 YYDKDF (reference sequence). Trimming took 0 bases from V and 4 from J, leaving 19 bases between them. This CDR3 spans 18 amino acids.

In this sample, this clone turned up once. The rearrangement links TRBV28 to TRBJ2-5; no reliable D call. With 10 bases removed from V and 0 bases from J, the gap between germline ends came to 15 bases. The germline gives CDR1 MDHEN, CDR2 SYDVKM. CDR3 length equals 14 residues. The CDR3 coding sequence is TGTGCCATCCTATCGGGTTCCGACCAAGAGACCCAGTACTTC. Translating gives CAILSGSDQETQYF.

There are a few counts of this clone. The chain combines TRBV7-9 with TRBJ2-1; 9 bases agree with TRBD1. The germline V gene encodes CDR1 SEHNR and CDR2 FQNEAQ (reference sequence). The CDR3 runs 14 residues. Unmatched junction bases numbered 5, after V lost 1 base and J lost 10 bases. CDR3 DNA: TGTGCCAGCAGCTTAGTGGGACAGGGACGCGAGCAGTTCTTC. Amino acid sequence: CASSLVGQGREQFF.

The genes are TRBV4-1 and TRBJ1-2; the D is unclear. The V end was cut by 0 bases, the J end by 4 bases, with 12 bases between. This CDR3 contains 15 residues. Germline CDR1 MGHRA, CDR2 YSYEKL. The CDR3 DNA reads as TGCGCCAGCAGCCAAGATTTGCGGCGGGGCTATGGCTACACCTTC. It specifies CASSQDLRRGYGYTF.

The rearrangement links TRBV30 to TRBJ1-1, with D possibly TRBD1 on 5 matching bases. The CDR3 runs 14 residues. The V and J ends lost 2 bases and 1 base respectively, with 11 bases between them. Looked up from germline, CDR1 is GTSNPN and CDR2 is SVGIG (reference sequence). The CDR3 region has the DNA TGTGCCTGGAGTCCGGGGGACCGGAACACTGAAGCTTTCTTT. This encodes CAWSPGDRNTEAFF.

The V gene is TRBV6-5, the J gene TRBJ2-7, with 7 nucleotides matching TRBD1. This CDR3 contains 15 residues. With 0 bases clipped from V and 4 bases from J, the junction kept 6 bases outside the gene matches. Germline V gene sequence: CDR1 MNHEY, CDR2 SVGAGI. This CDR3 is CASSYSSAGGYEQYF. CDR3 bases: TGTGCCAGCAGTTACTCGAGTGCAGGGGGATACGAGCAGTACTTC.

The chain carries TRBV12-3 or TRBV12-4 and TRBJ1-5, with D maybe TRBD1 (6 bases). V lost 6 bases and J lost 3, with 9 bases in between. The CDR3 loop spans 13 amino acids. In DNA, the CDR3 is TGTGCCAGCAGAGGACAGCCCAATCAGCCCCAGCATTTT. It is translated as CASRGQPNQPQHF.

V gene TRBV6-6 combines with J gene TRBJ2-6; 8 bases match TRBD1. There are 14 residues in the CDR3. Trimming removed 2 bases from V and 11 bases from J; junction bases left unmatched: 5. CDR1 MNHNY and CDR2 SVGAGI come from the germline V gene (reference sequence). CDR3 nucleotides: TGTGCCAGCAGTTACCTGGACAGGGTCCACGTCCTGACTTTC. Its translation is CASSYLDRVHVLTF.

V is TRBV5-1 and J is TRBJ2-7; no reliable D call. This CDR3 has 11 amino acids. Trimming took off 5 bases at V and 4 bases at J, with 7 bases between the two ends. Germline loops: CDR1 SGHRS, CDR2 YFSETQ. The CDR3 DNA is TGCGCCAGCAGTAAAGCTTACGAGCAGTACTTC. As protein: CASSKAYEQYF.

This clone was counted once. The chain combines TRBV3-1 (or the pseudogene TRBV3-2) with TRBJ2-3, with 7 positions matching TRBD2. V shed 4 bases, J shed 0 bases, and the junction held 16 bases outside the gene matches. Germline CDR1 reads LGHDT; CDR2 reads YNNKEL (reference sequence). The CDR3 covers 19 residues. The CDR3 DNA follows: TGTGCCAGCAGCCCCGCAATCGGGGCGGCGGGGGAAAGCACAGATACGCAGTATTTT. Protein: CASSPAIGAAGESTDTQYF.

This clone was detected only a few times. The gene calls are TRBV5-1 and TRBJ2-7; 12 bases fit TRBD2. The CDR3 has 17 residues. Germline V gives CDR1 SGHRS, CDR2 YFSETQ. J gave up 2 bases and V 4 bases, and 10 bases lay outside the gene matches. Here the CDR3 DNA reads TGCGCCAGCAGCCCTACTACCGGACTAGCGGGGACCTACGAGCAGTACTTC. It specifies CASSPTTGLAGTYEQYF.

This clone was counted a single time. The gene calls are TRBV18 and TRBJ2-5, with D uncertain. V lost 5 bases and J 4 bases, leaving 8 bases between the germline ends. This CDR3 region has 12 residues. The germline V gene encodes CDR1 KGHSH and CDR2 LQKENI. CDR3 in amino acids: CASSTYLETQYF. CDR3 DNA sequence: TGTGCCAGCTCAACTTACTTAGAGACCCAGTACTTC.

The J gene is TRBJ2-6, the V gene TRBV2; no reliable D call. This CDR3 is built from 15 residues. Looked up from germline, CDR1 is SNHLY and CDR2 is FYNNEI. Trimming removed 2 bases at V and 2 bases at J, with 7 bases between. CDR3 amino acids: CASSEFRAGANVLTF. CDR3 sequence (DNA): TGTGCCAGCAGTGAATTCCGGGCTGGGGCCAACGTCCTGACTTTC.

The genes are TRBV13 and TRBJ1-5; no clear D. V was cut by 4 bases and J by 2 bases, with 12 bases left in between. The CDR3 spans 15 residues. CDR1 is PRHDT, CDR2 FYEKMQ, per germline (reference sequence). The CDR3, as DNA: TGTGCCAGCAGCTACCGGTCCGCCGGCAATCAGCCCCAGCATTTT. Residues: CASSYRSAGNQPQHF.